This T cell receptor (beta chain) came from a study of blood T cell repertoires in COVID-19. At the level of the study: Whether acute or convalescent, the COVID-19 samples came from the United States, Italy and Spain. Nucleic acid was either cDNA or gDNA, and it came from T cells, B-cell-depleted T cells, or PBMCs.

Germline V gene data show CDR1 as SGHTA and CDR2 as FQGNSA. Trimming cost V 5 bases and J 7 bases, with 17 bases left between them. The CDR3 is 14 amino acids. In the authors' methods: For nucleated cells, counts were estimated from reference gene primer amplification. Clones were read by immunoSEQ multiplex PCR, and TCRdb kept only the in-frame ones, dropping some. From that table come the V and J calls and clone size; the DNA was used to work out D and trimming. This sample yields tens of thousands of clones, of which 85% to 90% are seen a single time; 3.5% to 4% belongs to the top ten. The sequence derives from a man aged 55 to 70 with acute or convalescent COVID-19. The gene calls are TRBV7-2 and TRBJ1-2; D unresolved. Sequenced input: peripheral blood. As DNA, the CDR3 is TGTGCCAGCAGCCGTAGGTCTCGGGGAGGTGGCTACACCTTC. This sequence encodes CASSRRSRGGGYTF.